This TCR beta chain is from a study of cytotoxic CD8 clonotypes in ibrutinib-treated CLL. Study as a whole: Included were 11 to 12 relapsed/refractory and roughly 15 treatment-naive patients, of whom roughly 17 were IGHV unmutated.

This clone was picked up a small number of times. The CDR3 has 12 residues. The V gene's germline CDR1 is MNHNY and CDR2 SVGAGI (reference sequence). J lost 4 bases, V lost 5 bases, and 1 base had no gene match. The method was immunoSEQ multiplex PCR; TCRdb's version includes in-frame clones alone and lacks a portion of them. This sample has 150,000 to 200,000 clones, with 70% to 85% found just once. V is TRBV6-6 and J is TRBJ1-2; 7 bases align to TRBD1. The sequencing used PBMCs, collected after 12 months of ibrutinib treatment. The source of this sequence is a human donor with chronic lymphocytic leukemia. The CDR3 loop reads CASSTGAYGYTF. The CDR3 DNA is TGTGCCAGCAGTACAGGGGCCTATGGCTACACCTTC.